One TCR beta chain is described in this entry. Its specificity is not known. The sample is drawn from a study of cytomegalovirus exposure and HLA in healthy donors. Study-wide findings and caveats: At a 0.05 false discovery rate, a later analysis found over 15,000 TCR beta sequences to be associated with HLA alleles. The authors excluded some V segments, including TRBV6-2 and TRBV6-3, as indistinguishable.

The PCR used 60 Vbeta and 13 Jbeta primers. Assay used: immunoSEQ multiplex PCR; TCRdb lists only in-frame clones, some missing. The sample has over 120,000 clones, approximately 80% seen once; the top ten hold about 2.5%. The V gene's germline CDR1 is MNHNS and CDR2 SASEGT. The CDR3 contains 14 residues. Germline trimming cut 2 bases from V and 7 bases from J; bases unmatched to any gene: 2. The receptor was derived from a woman between 18 and 29 years old in good health and CMV-seropositive. The sequencing input was PBMCs. The chain employs TRBV6-1 and TRBJ1-6; TRBD1 matches 7 bases. The CDR3 sequence is CASSELTGNSPLHF. CDR3 coding DNA: TGTGCCAGCAGTGAATTGACAGGGAATTCACCCCTCCACTTT.